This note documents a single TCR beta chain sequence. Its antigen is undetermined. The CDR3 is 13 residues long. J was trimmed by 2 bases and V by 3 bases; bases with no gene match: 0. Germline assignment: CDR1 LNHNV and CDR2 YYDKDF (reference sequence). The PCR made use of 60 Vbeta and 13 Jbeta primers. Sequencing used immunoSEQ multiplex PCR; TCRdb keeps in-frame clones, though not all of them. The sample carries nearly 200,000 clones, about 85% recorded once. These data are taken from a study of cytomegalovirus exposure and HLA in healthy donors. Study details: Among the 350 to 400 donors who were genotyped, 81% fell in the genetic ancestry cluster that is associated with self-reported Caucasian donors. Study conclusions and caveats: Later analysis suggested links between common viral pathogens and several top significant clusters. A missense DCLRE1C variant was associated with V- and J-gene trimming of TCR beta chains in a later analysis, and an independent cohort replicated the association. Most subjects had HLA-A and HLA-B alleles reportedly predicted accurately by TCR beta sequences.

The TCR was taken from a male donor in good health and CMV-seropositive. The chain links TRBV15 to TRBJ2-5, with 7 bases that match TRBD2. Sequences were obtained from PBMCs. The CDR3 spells CATSRGGQETQYF. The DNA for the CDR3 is TGTGCCACCAGCAGGGGGGGGCAAGAGACCCAGTACTTC.